This T cell receptor (beta chain) was sequenced in a study of control samples from healthy donors and cancer patients. CDR3 length: 13 amino acids. Germline values: CDR1 MNHEY, CDR2 SMNVEV (reference sequence). Trimming cost V 3 bases and J 2 bases, with 8 bases left between them. The data were produced by immunoSEQ multiplex PCR, yet TCRdb's version contains in-frame clones alone and is incomplete. The table includes 90,000 to 100,000 clones, 79% detected once. V gene TRBV27 combines with J gene TRBJ2-7; D is unresolved. Sequenced input: blood. This receptor was obtained from a woman aged 25 to 39 in good health. The CDR3 nucleotides are TGTGCCAGCAGTTTGGGCAGCGCCTACGAGCAGTACTTC. Residues: CASSLGSAYEQYF.